This TCR beta chain originates from a study of identical twins. Overall study results and limits: Twin pairs had excess sharing that was weaker in beta out-of-frame sequences. Clonotypes of the beta chain that were abundant in cord blood carried fewer insertions (memory repertoires showed none).

V trimming: 3 bases; J trimming: 0 bases; junction bases outside the gene matches: 6. The CDR3 spans 15 residues. Germline values: CDR1 DFQATT, CDR2 SNEGSKA (reference sequence). The sample holds a few counts of this clonotype. The antigen is not known. Template switching created a universal primer site, and the cDNA included unique molecular identifiers. MiXCR was run by TCRdb on the 5' RACE reads, yielding one entry per CDR3 protein. The sample contains 350,000 or so distinct CDR3 sequences, about 12% of which appear only once. Separately, the same data were catalogued under a study of yellow fever vaccine responses in identical twins. That study reports: Reported findings indicate that twins' vaccine T cell responses seemed partially convergent, partially personalized.

The sequencing input was CD8+ T cells sorted from blood. The origin of this receptor is a woman between 18 and 30 years old in good health. This chain uses TRBV20-1 with TRBJ2-7, with 9 positions matching TRBD2. The CDR3: CSASPSGASSYEQYF. For the CDR3, the DNA is TGCAGTGCTAGTCCTAGCGGGGCGAGCTCCTACGAGCAGTACTTC.